This T cell receptor (beta chain) was found in a study of CD8+CD57+ T cells in acquired aplastic anemia. Across the whole study: Sorted CD4+ plus CD8+ cells gave DNA averaging roughly 3 ug. Overall study results and limits: The number of CD8+ CDR3 sequences shared by patients and controls was twenty-nine. CD8+ Simpson's diversity showed no significant patient-control difference.

This clonotype was recorded at least ten times. Its target is unknown. All patients picked for sequencing had shown, by flow cytometry, an expansion of CD8+CD57+ cells. The cohort consisted entirely of patients having severe acquired aplastic anemia. Genomic DNA constituted the template upon which TCR beta VDJ and CDR3 profiling was performed. Each CDR3 protein gets one entry after TCRdb re-called the reads with MiXCR. Here the sample spans about 150,000 distinct CDR3 sequences, about half being singletons. The CDR3 runs 16 residues. Germline loops: CDR1 SGDLS, CDR2 YYNGEE. V trimming: 5 bases; J trimming: 5 bases; junction bases outside the gene matches: 11.

The specimen was sorted CD4+, CD8+, or CD8+CD57+ T cells (not recorded which) from PBMCs. V and J are TRBV9 and TRBJ2-5; 11 nucleotides align to TRBD2. The sequence was collected from a human donor with aplastic anemia. In nucleotides, the CDR3 is TGTGCCAGCAGTCTCCTAGCGGGGGGCTCGGGGGAGACCCAGTACTTC. Translating gives CASSLLAGGSGETQYF.